One and the same sample provided the 23 T cell receptor beta chains below, sequenced in a study of T cells after yellow fever vaccination. Using its own MiXCR run on the 5' RACE reads, TCRdb lists one record per CDR3 protein. The sample has roughly 63,000 distinct CDR3 sequences, 7.4% seen once. The input for sequencing was CD8+ T cells sorted from PBMCs, taken 15 days after the yellow fever booster vaccination. Every receptor here comes from a man aged 30-40 years who received the YFV17D yellow fever vaccine.

This clonotype was detected ten times or more. The rearrangement links TRBV14 to TRBJ2-1; 7 positions match TRBD1. Germline CDR1 reads SGHDN; CDR2 reads FVKESK. The CDR3 consists of 16 residues. V lost 3 bases to trimming and J lost 8 bases; unmatched junction nucleotides: 13. For the CDR3, the DNA is TGTGCCAGCAGCCAGGAAGGACAGGCGCTTATCGATGAGCAGTTCTTC. This codes for CASSQEGQALIDEQFF.

There are many counts of this clonotype. This sequence joins TRBV10-3 and TRBJ2-3; 8 bases line up with TRBD2. After removal of 10 bases from V and 5 bases from J, the junction contained 8 bases not matched to a gene. CDR1 ENHRY and CDR2 SYGVKD come from the germline V gene. CDR3 size: 13 residues. DNA for the CDR3: TGTGCCAATAGAGCGGGAGATTTAGATACGCAGTATTTT. Translation gives CANRAGDLDTQYF.

This clonotype was found many times. The chain has TRBV5-1 and TRBJ2-1, with 8 bases fitting TRBD1. The CDR3 runs 17 residues. CDR1 SGHRS and CDR2 YFSETQ come from the germline V gene. The V segment lost 0 bases and the J segment 6 bases; nucleotides outside the gene matches: 11. The CDR3: CASSLDPDRGAGNEQFF. CDR3 nucleotides: TGCGCCAGCAGCTTGGACCCAGACAGGGGAGCGGGCAATGAGCAGTTCTTC.

This clonotype was found a few times. The chain combines TRBV7-2 with TRBJ1-5, with unresolved D. Germline CDR1 SGHTA, CDR2 FQGNSA. CDR3 length: 12 amino acids. Trimming stripped 4 bases from V and 4 bases from J, with 5 bases between. The CDR3 loop is CASSYLNQPQHF. CDR3 nucleotides: TGTGCCAGCAGCTACTTAAATCAGCCCCAGCATTTT.

This clonotype was counted many times. This sequence joins TRBV20-1 and TRBJ2-7; TRBD1 agrees at 7 bases. Germline assignment: CDR1 DFQATT and CDR2 SNEGSKA (reference sequence). J gave up 3 bases and V 0 bases, and 8 bases lay outside the gene matches. The length of the CDR3 is 15 residues. CDR3 protein: CSARDRDRAIYEQYF. The DNA for the CDR3 is TGCAGTGCTAGAGATAGAGACAGGGCTATCTACGAGCAGTACTTC.

Many counts were recorded for this clonotype. V usage is TRBV7-9 and J usage is TRBJ2-7, with TRBD2 matching over 12 bases. This CDR3 contains 17 residues. Losses at the gene ends were 4 bases for V and 0 bases for J; bases not matched to a gene: 7. Germline CDR1 reads SEHNR; CDR2 reads FQNEAQ (reference sequence). The CDR3 DNA reads as TGTGCCAGCAGCTCGGGGACTAGCGGGTTCCCCTCCTACGAGCAGTACTTC. Its protein product is CASSSGTSGFPSYEQYF.

Regarding this clonotype: Given a much more abundant clone one base away, this may be a read error. The rearrangement joins TRBV7-2 to TRBJ2-7; 7 bases map to TRBD2. Germline V CDR1 and CDR2: SGHTA, FQGNSA. The CDR3 covers 14 residues. The ends lost 3 bases at V and 4 bases at J; junction bases unmatched: 6. CDR3 DNA sequence: TGTGCCAGCAGCTTGTGGGGAGGGCCTTACGAGCAGTACTTC. It codes for CASSLWGGPYEQYF.

This clonotype was observed at least ten times. V is TRBV2 and J is TRBJ2-7; TRBD1 aligns across 9 bases. J gave up 2 bases and V 2 bases, and 4 bases lay outside the gene matches. This CDR3 spans 15 amino acids. CDR1 and CDR2 (germline): SNHLY, FYNNEI. The CDR3 spells CASSERGTGTYEQYF. As DNA, the CDR3 is TGTGCCAGCAGTGAAAGGGGGACAGGGACCTACGAGCAGTACTTC.

This clonotype was recorded at least ten times. The chain is built from TRBV7-9 and TRBJ2-5, with D perhaps matching TRBD2 (6 bases). Germline V gene data show CDR1 as SEHNR and CDR2 as FQNEAQ (reference sequence). V lost 3 bases and J lost 3, with 8 bases in between. CDR3 length: 13 amino acids. The CDR3 protein is CASSFSSEETQYF. CDR3 DNA sequence: TGTGCCAGCAGCTTTTCTAGCGAAGAGACCCAGTACTTC.

The table lists this clonotype with many counts. This chain uses TRBV3-1 with TRBJ2-7, with 7 positions matching TRBD2. The length of the CDR3 is 17 residues. V was pared by 0 bases and J by 1 base, with 9 bases of the junction left unmatched. Germline loops: CDR1 LGHDT, CDR2 YNNKEL (reference sequence). The CDR3 sequence is CASSQDVPGGRSYEQYF. The CDR3 DNA reads TGTGCCAGCAGCCAAGATGTCCCGGGGGGTCGATCCTACGAGCAGTACTTC.

Note on this clonotype: A read error may explain this, as a much larger clone is one base away. The rearrangement links TRBV7-9 to TRBJ2-1; D gene ambiguous. The CDR3 loop spans 11 amino acids. Germline V lookup: CDR1 SEHNR, CDR2 FQNEAQ (reference sequence). The CDR3 coding sequence is TGTGCCAGCAGCTTAGCGGCTGAGAAGTTCTTC. Amino acids: CASSLAAEKFF.

This clonotype has ten or more counts. The rearrangement links TRBV3-1 to TRBJ2-1; D is unresolved. V dropped 4 bases and J dropped 8 bases, with 9 bases sitting between them. Germline V CDR1 and CDR2: LGHDT, YNNKEL (reference sequence). The CDR3 has 12 residues. The CDR3: CASSLGPHEQFF. The CDR3 nucleotides read TGTGCCAGCAGCCTCGGGCCCCATGAGCAGTTCTTC.

This clonotype came up many times. The chain carries TRBV7-8 and TRBJ2-3, with D possibly matching TRBD1 (5 bases). Germline V gives CDR1 SGHVS, CDR2 FQNEAQ. The CDR3 loop spans 15 amino acids. V was cut by 1 base and J by 2 bases, with 10 bases left in between. CDR3 loop: CASSLGGRYTDTQYF. The CDR3 DNA reads as TGTGCCAGCAGCTTAGGGGGCCGGTACACAGATACGCAGTATTTT.

This clonotype was seen a handful of times. The rearrangement links TRBV6-5 to TRBJ2-7; D gene unclear. This CDR3 has 13 amino acids. The V and J ends lost 0 bases and 2 bases respectively, with 5 bases between them. Germline V CDR1 and CDR2: MNHEY, SVGAGI. CDR3: CASSYSVTYEQYF. CDR3 sequence (DNA): TGTGCCAGCAGTTACTCGGTAACCTACGAGCAGTACTTC.

This clonotype was seen a few times. V gene TRBV19 combines with J gene TRBJ2-7; D might be TRBD2 (5 bases). Germline CDR1 and CDR2: LNHDA and SQIVND (reference sequence). The CDR3 covers 12 residues. CDR3 loop: CASGESPYEQYF. The CDR3 region has the DNA TGTGCGAGCGGAGAATCCCCGTACGAGCAGTACTTC.

The sample holds many counts of this clonotype. The J gene is TRBJ2-3, the V gene TRBV11-2; D is undetermined. Trimming stripped 1 base from V and 4 bases from J, with 6 bases between. CDR1 and CDR2 from the germline V gene are SGHAT and FQNNGV. The CDR3 contains 13 residues. The CDR3, as DNA: TGTGCCAGCAGCTTAGTATGGCCAGATACGCAGTATTTT. This sequence encodes CASSLVWPDTQYF. The variable domain in full, with the rest retrieved from reference TRBV11-2 and TRBJ2-3, is EAGVAQSPRYKIIEKRQSVAFWCNPISGHATLYWYQQILGQGPKLLIQFQNNGVVDDSQLPKDRFSAERLKGVDSTLKIQPAKLEDSAVYLCASSLVWPDTQYFGPGTRLTVL.

This clonotype was counted at least ten times. Here the CDR3 reads CASSTGTNYEQYF. In DNA form, the CDR3 reads TGCGCCAGCAGCACCGGGACTAACTACGAGCAGTACTTC. V gene TRBV5-1 combines with J gene TRBJ2-7; 7 nucleotides match TRBD2. CDR1 and CDR2 (germline): SGHRS, YFSETQ. This CDR3 is built from 13 residues. Trimming removed 4 bases from V and 3 bases from J; junction bases left unmatched: 4.

In its sample, this clonotype was seen many times. The CDR3 region is CSVPGSSGYTGELFF. The CDR3 nucleotides read TGCAGCGTCCCGGGGTCTAGCGGGTACACCGGGGAGCTGTTTTTT. The V and J genes are TRBV29-1 and TRBJ2-2, with 8 positions matching TRBD2. Trimming removed 6 bases from V and 3 bases from J; junction bases left unmatched: 9. Germline V gene lookup returns CDR1 SQVTM and CDR2 ANQGSEA. The CDR3 runs 15 residues.

This clonotype was counted a few times. This chain uses TRBV7-9 with TRBJ1-1; maybe TRBD1 (6 bases). The CDR3 extends over 15 amino acids. With 2 bases removed from V and 2 bases from J, the gap between germline ends came to 12 bases. Germline V gene sequence: CDR1 SEHNR, CDR2 FQNEAQ (reference sequence). CDR3 sequence (DNA): TGTGCCAGCAGCTTAAATGACAGGTTAAACACTGAAGCTTTCTTT. Translated: CASSLNDRLNTEAFF.

This clonotype was observed a handful of times. The genes are TRBV19 and TRBJ2-3; 11 bases line up with TRBD1. The germline gives CDR1 LNHDA, CDR2 SQIVND (reference sequence). V lost 6 bases and J lost 5; bases outside the gene matches: 7. This CDR3 region has 15 residues. Here the CDR3 reads CASSQDRGLEDTQYF. The CDR3 DNA follows: TGTGCCAGTAGCCAGGACAGGGGGCTAGAAGATACGCAGTATTTT.

In its sample, this clonotype is medium-sized. V and J are TRBV29-1 and TRBJ1-3, with D hard to call. The CDR3 length is 15 residues. Trimming stripped 0 bases from V and 2 bases from J, with 11 bases between. From germline, CDR1 is SQVTM and CDR2 ANQGSEA. The CDR3 DNA reads as TGCAGCGTTGAAGATTTTGGAGAAGCTGGAAACACCATATATTTT. It yields the protein CSVEDFGEAGNTIYF.

A word on this clonotype: A much larger clone is a single base away; this may be a read error. This sequence joins TRBV12-3 or TRBV12-4 and TRBJ2-3, with D perhaps matching TRBD1 (6 bases). The V and J ends lost 3 bases and 7 bases respectively, with 11 bases between them. CDR3 length: 13 amino acids. The CDR3 DNA reads as TGTGCCAGCAGTTTGGGGACAAAAAATACGCAGTATTTT. Protein: CASSLGTKNTQYF.

This clonotype was found many times. V gene TRBV5-1 combines with J gene TRBJ2-1, with a weak D call TRBD1 (6 bases). Germline V gene data show CDR1 as SGHRS and CDR2 as YFSETQ. CDR3 size: 19 residues. The V and J ends lost 1 base and 0 bases respectively, with 20 bases between them. CDR3 in amino acids: CASSLRGSVLASSYNEQFF. CDR3 nucleotide sequence: TGCGCCAGCAGCTTGAGGGGGTCGGTGCTTGCTAGCTCCTACAATGAGCAGTTCTTC.